This TCR beta chain emerged from a study of T cells in Graves' hyperthyroidism and ophthalmopathy. Fresh peripheral blood, around 9.2 ml of it, supplied the PBMCs. This clonotype was counted at least ten times. Authors of the study amplified TCR beta CDR3 regions from RNA transcripts. TCR CDR3 underwent first-round RT-PCR with the HTBI primer set. TCRdb used MiXCR to reprocess the multiplex PCR reads, holding one entry per CDR3 protein. The sample contains 460,000 or so distinct CDR3 sequences, approximately 15% of which appear only once. The receptor was derived from a woman under 30 with Graves' hyperthyroidism. Sequenced material: blood.

The DNA of the CDR3 is TGTGCCAGCAGCTGGGGGGGGATCGGCACTGAAGCTTTCTTT. Its protein is CASSWGGIGTEAFF. This rearrangement joins TRBV5-4 to TRBJ1-1; a possible D gene is TRBD1 (5 bases). In germline, CDR1 is SGHNT, CDR2 YYREEE (reference sequence). The CDR3 has 14 amino acids. With 3 bases removed from V and 4 bases from J, the gap between germline ends came to 13 bases.